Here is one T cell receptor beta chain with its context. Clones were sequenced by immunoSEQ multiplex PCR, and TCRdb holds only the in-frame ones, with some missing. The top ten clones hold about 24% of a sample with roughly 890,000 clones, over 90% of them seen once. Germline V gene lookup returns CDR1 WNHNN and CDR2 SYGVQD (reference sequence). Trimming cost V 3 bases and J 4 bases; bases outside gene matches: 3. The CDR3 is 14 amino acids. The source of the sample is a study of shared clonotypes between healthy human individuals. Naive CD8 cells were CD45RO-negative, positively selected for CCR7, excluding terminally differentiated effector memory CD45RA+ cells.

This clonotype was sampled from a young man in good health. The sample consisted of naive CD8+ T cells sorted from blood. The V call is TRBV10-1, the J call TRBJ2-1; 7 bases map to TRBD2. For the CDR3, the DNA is TGCGCCAGCAGTGACGCGGGAGATTACAATGAGCAGTTCTTC. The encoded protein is CASSDAGDYNEQFF.